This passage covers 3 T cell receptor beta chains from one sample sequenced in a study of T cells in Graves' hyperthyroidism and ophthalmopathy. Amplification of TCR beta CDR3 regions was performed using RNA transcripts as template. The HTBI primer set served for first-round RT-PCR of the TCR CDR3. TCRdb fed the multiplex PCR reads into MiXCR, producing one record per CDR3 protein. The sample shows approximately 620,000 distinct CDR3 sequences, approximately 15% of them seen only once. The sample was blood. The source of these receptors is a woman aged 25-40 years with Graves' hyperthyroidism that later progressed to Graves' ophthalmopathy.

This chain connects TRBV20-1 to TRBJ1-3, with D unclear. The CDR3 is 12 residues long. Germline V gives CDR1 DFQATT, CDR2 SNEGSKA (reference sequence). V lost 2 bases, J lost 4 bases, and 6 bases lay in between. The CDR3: CSARMSGNTIYF. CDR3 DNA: TGCAGTGCTAGAATGTCCGGAAACACCATATATTTT.

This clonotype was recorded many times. The DNA of the CDR3 is TGTGCCAGCAGCCAAGAGGGACTAGCGGCCCCGGAGCAGTACTTC. Protein: CASSQEGLAAPEQYF. The gene calls are TRBV3-1 and TRBJ2-7; 11 positions match TRBD2. The CDR3 extends over 15 amino acids. V lost 0 bases and J lost 7; bases outside the gene matches: 5. Germline CDR1 is LGHDT and CDR2 is YNNKEL (reference sequence).

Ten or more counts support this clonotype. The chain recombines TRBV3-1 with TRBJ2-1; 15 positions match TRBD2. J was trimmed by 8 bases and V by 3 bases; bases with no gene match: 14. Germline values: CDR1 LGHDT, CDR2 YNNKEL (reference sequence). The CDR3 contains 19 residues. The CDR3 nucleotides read TGTGCCAGCAGCCACCCCCGGGGACTAGCGGGAGGTCTTAGGGATGAGCAGTTCTTC. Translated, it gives CASSHPRGLAGGLRDEQFF.